What follows are 5 T cell receptor beta chains derived from one specimen sequenced in a study of T-cell reconstitution after alpha-beta-depleted transplantation in children. The TCRbeta library was prepared with unique molecular identifiers. TCRdb re-called the PCR reads through MiXCR, storing one row per CDR3 protein. The sample has about 830,000 distinct CDR3 sequences, under 20% seen once. This sample comprised PBMCs, mostly from graft donor cells, obtained 360 days after TCRalphabeta/CD19-depleted stem cell transplant. All receptors come from a male patient aged 10 to 17 who had a stem cell transplant for acute lymphoblastic leukemia, so the T cells may come from the graft donor.

The chain has TRBV19 and TRBJ2-7, with D perhaps TRBD2 (6 bases). The CDR3 runs 13 residues. V lost 3 bases and J 4 bases, leaving 10 bases between the germline ends. Germline loops: CDR1 LNHDA, CDR2 SQIVND (reference sequence). DNA for the CDR3: TGTGCCAGTAGTATCGCGGGGACTTACGAGCAGTACTTC. Its translation is CASSIAGTYEQYF.

The genes are TRBV10-3 and TRBJ2-7, with unresolved D. Germline lookup yields CDR1 ENHRY and CDR2 SYGVKD. Trimming took off 0 bases at V and 5 bases at J, with 5 bases between the two ends. The CDR3 sequence is 12 residues long. CDR3 region: CAISESWDEQYF. CDR3 bases: TGTGCCATCAGTGAGTCGTGGGACGAGCAGTACTTC.

This clonotype was seen only a few times. The chain combines TRBV5-1 with TRBJ2-3, with TRBD1 as a possible D gene (5 bases). This CDR3 has 17 amino acids. CDR1 and CDR2 (germline): SGHRS, YFSETQ. Trimming left V 0 bases short and J 4 bases short, with 18 bases between. As DNA, the CDR3 is TGCGCCAGCAGCTTGGGATCGGCCAGGGTCTTTGCAGATACGCAGTATTTT. Translation gives CASSLGSARVFADTQYF.

This clonotype was observed a few times. A read error may account for a junction end that differs from germline. The chain uses TRBV20-1 and TRBJ2-1, with 14 positions matching TRBD2. Germline CDR1 reads DFQATT; CDR2 reads SNEGSKA (reference sequence). The length of the CDR3 is 14 residues. The CDR3 nucleotides are TGCAGTGCTCCAGAAGGACTAGCGGGGGGCCTCTGGGCCTTC. Protein: CSAPEGLAGGLWAF.

The chain carries TRBV7-3 and TRBJ2-3; unclear D gene. The germline gives CDR1 SGHTA, CDR2 FQGTGA. This CDR3 has 16 amino acids. V lost 5 bases and J lost 3, with 18 bases in between. CDR3 amino acids: CASSQRVRIRTDTQYF. The CDR3 region has the DNA TGTGCCAGCAGCCAAAGGGTGCGAATCAGAACAGATACGCAGTATTTT.